The 23 T cell receptor beta chains given below trace back to one sample, sequenced in a study of T cell responses to AZD1222 COVID-19 vaccine (dated by TCRdb to about 2021). The time point label, as the study defines it: baseline before first vaccination. Receptor amplification or capture employed the immunoSEQ multiplex PCR assay. TCRdb retrieved this table from immuneACCESS and kept in-frame rearrangements only. Not all clones are present; in checked studies, unresolved V genes account for under half, and no reason is known for the remainder. The sample table shows about 130,000 clones, and 80% to 95% are seen once. Clones ranked in the top ten supply about 3.8% of the sample. Sample: peripheral blood, taken on day 0 of AZD1222 vaccination. These receptors all stem from an adult in good health.

V gene TRBV18 combines with J gene TRBJ2-3, with D possibly matching TRBD2 (5 bases). Germline-derived CDR1 and CDR2 are KGHSH and LQKENI. Trimming pared 6 bases from V and 12 bases from J, leaving 16 bases between. There are 12 residues in the CDR3. The CDR3 DNA reads TGTGCCAGCTCGCCCGGAGGAAGGGTTCAGTATTTT. Protein: CASSPGGRVQYF. The full variable domain, rest sourced from reference TRBV18 and TRBJ2-3, is NAGVMQNPRHLVRRRGQEARLRCSPMKGHSHVYWYRQLPEEGLKFMVYLQKENIIDESGMPKERFSAEFPKEGPSILRIQQVVRGDSAAYFCASSPGGRVQYFGPGTRLTVL.

The chain links TRBV4-1 to TRBJ2-7; D not certain. This CDR3 comprises 15 residues. Germline CDR1 and CDR2: MGHRA and YSYEKL. Trimming stripped 3 bases from V and 3 bases from J, with 15 bases between. This CDR3 reads CASSHQNPLSYEQYF. Here the CDR3 DNA reads TGCGCCAGCAGCCACCAGAACCCACTTAGCTACGAGCAGTACTTC.

The chain's CDR3 is CASSSSGIGGEQFF. The CDR3 region has the DNA TGCGCCAGCAGCAGTAGCGGGATTGGCGGTGAGCAGTTCTTC. J is TRBJ2-1 and V is TRBV5-1; 8 bases line up with TRBD2. V was clipped by 4 bases and J by 9 bases; unmatched bases: 9. Germline loops: CDR1 SGHRS, CDR2 YFSETQ. The CDR3 sequence is 14 residues long.

The J gene is TRBJ1-2, the V gene TRBV6-1, with D perhaps TRBD1 (6 bases). Trimming stripped 3 bases from V and 4 bases from J, with 9 bases between. CDR3 length: 13 residues. In germline, CDR1 is MNHNS, CDR2 SASEGT. CDR3 bases: TGTGCCAGCAGTGAGGGCAGGGGCTATGGCTACACCTTC. Protein product: CASSEGRGYGYTF.

The CDR3, as DNA: TGTGCCAGCAGTCTAAGGGGGGGAACCCACAATGAGCAGTTCTTC. Amino acids: CASSLRGGTHNEQFF. The chain links TRBV6-5 to TRBJ2-1; D perhaps matches TRBD2 (7 bases). Trimming took 5 bases from V and 5 from J, leaving 16 bases between them. CDR3 size: 15 residues. Per the germline V gene, CDR1 is MNHEY and CDR2 is SVGAGI.

The chain has TRBV28 and TRBJ1-5; D is ambiguous. Deletions cut 3 bases from V and 7 bases from J, with 22 bases between. This CDR3 is 17 amino acids long. CDR1 is MDHEN, CDR2 SYDVKM, per germline. This CDR3 is CASSLGSQRRATQPQHF. In DNA, the CDR3 is TGTGCCAGCAGTTTGGGGTCCCAGAGGCGGGCCACCCAGCCCCAGCATTTT.

The chain has TRBV7-3 and TRBJ2-1; the match to TRBD2 covers 11 bases. Germline V gene lookup returns CDR1 SGHTA and CDR2 FQGTGA. The CDR3 has 18 amino acids. J was trimmed by 1 base and V by 5 bases; bases with no gene match: 10. The CDR3 is CASSPVAGGPGSYNEQFF. The CDR3, as DNA: TGTGCCAGCAGCCCGGTAGCGGGAGGGCCGGGGTCCTACAATGAGCAGTTCTTC.

This chain's CDR3 is CASSHTTGGRLDKNIQYF. The CDR3, as DNA: TGTGCCAGCAGTCACACGACAGGGGGAAGGTTGGACAAAAACATTCAGTACTTC. This chain joins TRBV27 and TRBJ2-4, with TRBD1 identical over 9 bases. This CDR3 has 18 amino acids. The V gene end was trimmed by 5 bases and the J gene end by 3 bases; junction bases not matched to a gene: 14. In germline, CDR1 is MNHEY, CDR2 SMNVEV (reference sequence).

This rearrangement joins TRBV29-1 to TRBJ2-7; 8 bases agree with TRBD2. Trimming removed 3 bases from V and 7 bases from J; junction bases left unmatched: 11. The CDR3 is made up of 14 amino acids. Germline V gene data show CDR1 as SQVTM and CDR2 as ANQGSEA. The CDR3 DNA is TGCAGCGTTGACGGGACTAGGGGCCTTCGGGAGCAGTACTTC. Translating it yields CSVDGTRGLREQYF.

The V gene is TRBV18, the J gene TRBJ2-3; no reliable D call. CDR3 length equals 15 residues. The germline CDR1 and CDR2 sequences are KGHSH and LQKENI. V was pared by 0 bases and J by 2 bases, with 9 bases between. In nucleotides, the CDR3 is TGTGCCAGCTCACCACCGGGCAGGCCCACAGATACGCAGTATTTT. This encodes CASSPPGRPTDTQYF.

This clone appeared many times. The CDR3 reads CASSLESYNEQFF. The CDR3 nucleotides read TGTGCCAGCAGTCTCGAATCCTACAATGAGCAGTTCTTC. The chain joins TRBV12-3 or TRBV12-4 to TRBJ2-1; D is undetermined. The V end lost 5 bases, the J end lost 1 base, and 6 bases lay between the germline ends. The CDR3 runs 13 residues.

The rearrangement links TRBV28 to TRBJ2-1; 7 nucleotides line up with TRBD2. J gave up 2 bases and V 3 bases, and 7 bases lay outside the gene matches. Germline V gene sequence: CDR1 MDHEN, CDR2 SYDVKM. The CDR3 is 16 amino acids. The CDR3 DNA is TGTGCCAGCAGTTTCCCCCTAGGACTAGCCTACAATGAGCAGTTCTTC. Its protein product is CASSFPLGLAYNEQFF.

This chain joins TRBV12-3 or TRBV12-4 and TRBJ1-4; the D gene is possibly TRBD1 (5 bases). V lost 7 bases to trimming and J lost 5 bases, with 11 bases between them. This CDR3 is built from 13 residues. The CDR3 sequence is CASKGPPNEKLFF. CDR3 in DNA: TGTGCCAGCAAGGGGCCGCCGAATGAAAAACTGTTTTTT.

The chain is built from TRBV6-5 and TRBJ2-5; D possibly matches TRBD1 or TRBD2 (6 bases each). The length of the CDR3 is 14 residues. The germline CDR1 and CDR2 sequences are MNHEY and SVGAGI. Deletions cut 8 bases from V and 5 bases from J, with 18 bases between. CDR3 protein: CASRDGIGGETQYF. CDR3 in DNA: TGTGCCAGCCGCGACGGAATAGGGGGGGAGACCCAGTACTTC.

The rearrangement uses TRBV5-1 and TRBJ2-7, with 13 bases lining up with TRBD2. Germline-derived CDR1 and CDR2 are SGHRS and YFSETQ. The CDR3 has 16 amino acids. The junction had 7 bases not matched to a gene; V was cut back by 4 bases and J by 3 bases. The DNA of the CDR3 is TGCGCCAGCAGCCCCGGACTAGCGGGAGTTTACTACGAGCAGTACTTC. It is translated as CASSPGLAGVYYEQYF. The full variable domain, rest sourced from reference TRBV5-1 and TRBJ2-7, is KAGVTQTPRYLIKTRGQQVTLSCSPISGHRSVSWYQQTPGQGLQFLFEYFSETQRNKGNFPGRFSGRQFSNSRSEMNVSTLELGDSALYLCASSPGLAGVYYEQYFGPGTRLTVT.

The chain links TRBV9 to TRBJ2-2, with D possibly matching TRBD2 (5 bases). Germline CDR1 and CDR2: SGDLS and YYNGEE. With 4 bases removed from V and 2 bases from J, the gap between germline ends came to 15 bases. This CDR3 comprises 16 residues. CDR3: CASSPPGKLNTGELFF. The CDR3 DNA reads as TGTGCCAGCAGCCCTCCCGGGAAGCTTAACACCGGGGAGCTGTTTTTT.

J is TRBJ1-2 and V is TRBV28; no reliable D call. Germline V CDR1 and CDR2: MDHEN, SYDVKM. The CDR3 length is 15 residues. V lost 8 bases to trimming and J lost 0 bases, with 16 bases between them. The CDR3 coding sequence is TGTGCCAGCCACCCGGTCCCGGGAGCTAACTATGGCTACACCTTC. Amino acids: CASHPVPGANYGYTF.

The genes are TRBV7-5 and TRBJ1-3; the table's D call, TRBD1, was not checked against the DNA. TRBV7-5 is deemed a pseudogene. The CDR3 has 17 amino acids. The CDR3, as DNA: TGTGTCAGAAAGGGCAGACATGAAACAGGTTACAGAAACACCATATATTTT. The encoded protein is CVRKGRHETGYRNTIYF.

The sample holds one count of this clone. The rearrangement joins TRBV19 to TRBJ1-1; D perhaps matches TRBD1 (6 bases). The ends were cut back, 6 bases at V and 6 bases at J, with 26 bases in the middle. The CDR3 length is 17 residues. The V gene's germline CDR1 is LNHDA and CDR2 SQIVND (reference sequence). Here the CDR3 DNA reads TGTGCCAGTAGCCTCACAGGGACAAGACGGATCCTACCTGAAGCTTTCTTT. This translates into CASSLTGTRRILPEAFF.

J is TRBJ1-2 and V is TRBV28, with TRBD1 matching 7 bases. This CDR3 has 14 residues. After removal of 7 bases from V and 4 bases from J, the junction contained 9 bases not matched to a gene. Germline assignment: CDR1 MDHEN and CDR2 SYDVKM. The CDR3 bases are TGTGCCAGCACCTGGCGAAGGGGGCTCTATGGCTACACCTTC. It is translated as CASTWRRGLYGYTF.

V is TRBV30 and J is TRBJ1-5, with D hard to call. Germline V CDR1 and CDR2: GTSNPN, SVGIG (reference sequence). V was clipped by 3 bases and J by 9 bases, with 18 bases between them. This CDR3 region has 14 residues. The CDR3 protein is CAWRPRSTGGPQHF. CDR3 DNA sequence: TGTGCCTGGAGGCCCCGATCCACCGGTGGGCCCCAGCATTTT.

This sequence joins TRBV6-2 or TRBV6-3 and TRBJ1-1; no definite D call. The CDR3 is 17 amino acids. Per the germline V gene, CDR1 is MNHEY and CDR2 is SVGEGT. Trimming pared 2 bases from V and 0 bases from J, leaving 16 bases between. CDR3 region: CASSYAIGQIMNTEAFF. In nucleotides, the CDR3 is TGTGCCAGCAGTTACGCGATCGGTCAGATCATGAACACTGAAGCTTTCTTT.

The chain has TRBV18 and TRBJ1-3; D uncertain. Germline values: CDR1 KGHSH, CDR2 LQKENI. The CDR3 loop spans 14 amino acids. V shed 6 bases and J shed 2 bases, with 11 bases lying between them. The CDR3 here is CASSGPNAGNTIYF. CDR3 nucleotides: TGTGCCAGCTCTGGTCCTAATGCTGGAAACACCATATATTTT.